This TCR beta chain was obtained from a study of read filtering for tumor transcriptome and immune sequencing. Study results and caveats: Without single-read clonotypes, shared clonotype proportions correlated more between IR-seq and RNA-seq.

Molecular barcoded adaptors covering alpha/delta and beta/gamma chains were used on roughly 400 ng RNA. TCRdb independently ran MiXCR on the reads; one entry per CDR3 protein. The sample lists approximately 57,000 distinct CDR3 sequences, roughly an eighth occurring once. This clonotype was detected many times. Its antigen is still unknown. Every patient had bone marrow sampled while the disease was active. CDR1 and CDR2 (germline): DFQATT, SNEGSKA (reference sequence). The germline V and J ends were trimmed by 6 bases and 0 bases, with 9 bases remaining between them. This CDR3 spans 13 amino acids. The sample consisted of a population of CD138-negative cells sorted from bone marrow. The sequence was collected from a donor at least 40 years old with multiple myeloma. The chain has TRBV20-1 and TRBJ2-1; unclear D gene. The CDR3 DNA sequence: TGCAGTGCCGCGACGGCCTCCTACAATGAGCAGTTCTTC. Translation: CSAATASYNEQFF.